These 9 T cell receptor beta chains were all obtained from the same sample, sequenced in a study of post-analysis software for immune sequencing data. TCR beta libraries were prepared from cDNA with unique molecular identifiers. One entry per CDR3 protein results from TCRdb running MiXCR on the PCR reads. The sample includes hundreds of thousands of distinct CDR3 sequences, 55% to 60% of them seen just once. Broader study findings: In patients, roughly 5 TRBV segments were more frequent than in controls, with TRBV5-6, TRBV5-1 and TRBV20-1 among them.

The antigens of these receptors remain unknown. Sequencing was carried out using blood. Source of these receptors: a girl aged 2 to 9 with multiple sclerosis.

There are a few counts of this clonotype. The chain carries TRBV6-4 and TRBJ1-2, with 9 positions matching TRBD1. Germline lookup yields CDR1 MRHNA and CDR2 SNTAGT. CDR3 length: 15 amino acids. V was clipped by 1 base and J by 5 bases; unmatched bases: 5. The DNA for the CDR3 is TGTGCCAGCAGTGACTTTCCGGGACAGGGATATGGCTACACCTTC. This translates into CASSDFPGQGYGYTF.

The chain has TRBV20-1 and TRBJ2-3, with D possibly TRBD2 on 6 matching bases. V dropped 3 bases and J dropped 2 bases, with 15 bases sitting between them. The CDR3 has 15 amino acids. Germline loops: CDR1 DFQATT, CDR2 SNEGSKA (reference sequence). CDR3 in amino acids: CSASRDFSFTDTQYF. For the CDR3, the DNA is TGCAGTGCTAGTCGGGACTTCTCTTTCACAGATACGCAGTATTTT.

V and J are TRBV6-6 and TRBJ2-7, with 7 bases aligning to TRBD2. Germline V gene lookup returns CDR1 MNHNY and CDR2 SVGAGI (reference sequence). The CDR3 sequence is 14 residues long. V dropped 6 bases and J dropped 1; count of bases not matched to a gene: 6. CDR3 bases: TGTGCCAGCAGGCTCGCTAGCGGATCCTACGAGCAGTACTTC. This encodes CASRLASGSYEQYF.

This clonotype was seen only a few times. The chain has TRBV5-5 and TRBJ1-4; a weak D match, TRBD1 (5 bases). V was pared by 4 bases and J by 5 bases, with 15 bases between. The length of the CDR3 is 15 residues. Germline CDR1 and CDR2: SGHKS and YYEKEE (reference sequence). The CDR3 reads CASSPGARLNEKLFF. The CDR3 DNA follows: TGTGCCAGCAGCCCTGGGGCAAGACTCAATGAAAAACTGTTTTTT.

The chain joins TRBV29-1 to TRBJ1-2; D remains unclear. CDR1 is SQVTM, CDR2 ANQGSEA, per germline. The CDR3 consists of 12 residues. V was clipped by 2 bases and J by 3 bases, with 7 bases between them. The CDR3 protein is CSVESRYYGYTF. In DNA form, the CDR3 reads TGCAGCGTTGAATCCAGGTACTATGGCTACACCTTC.

The chain employs TRBV29-1 and TRBJ2-7, with D possibly matching TRBD1 (6 bases). Germline-derived CDR1 and CDR2 are SQVTM and ANQGSEA. CDR3 length: 15 amino acids. With 3 bases removed from V and 1 base from J, the gap between germline ends came to 16 bases. CDR3 in amino acids: CSVEGSPGQSYEQYF. The CDR3 coding sequence is TGCAGCGTTGAGGGCTCCCCGGGACAATCCTACGAGCAGTACTTC.

The gene calls are TRBV10-1 and TRBJ2-4; 8 nucleotides agree with TRBD1. The DNA end lines up better with TRBJ2-5; the J call may be wrong. CDR3 length: 14 residues. The V gene's germline CDR1 is WNHNN and CDR2 SYGVQD (reference sequence). In nucleotides, the CDR3 is TGCGCCAGCAGTGAGGACAGGGGCAGCGAGACCCAGTACTTC. Protein sequence: CASSEDRGSETQYF.

CDR3 amino acids: CASSFKGTGELFF. Here the CDR3 DNA reads TGTGCCAGCAGTTTTAAGGGAACCGGGGAGCTGTTTTTT. The chain carries TRBV12-3 or TRBV12-4 and TRBJ2-2, with D hard to call. This CDR3 region has 13 residues. V was clipped by 3 bases and J by 5 bases, with 7 bases between them.

The chain couples TRBV3-1 to TRBJ2-5; D might be TRBD1 (6 bases). The J call may be faulty, since TRBJ2-7 better matches the DNA end. There are 13 residues in the CDR3. Germline CDR1 LGHDT, CDR2 YNNKEL (reference sequence). Here the CDR3 reads CASSPTGSLEQYF. In nucleotides, the CDR3 is TGTGCCAGCAGCCCGACAGGTTCCCTCGAGCAGTACTTC.